This record looks at one T cell receptor beta chain sequence and its context. The table came from immunoSEQ multiplex PCR; TCRdb's copy has only in-frame clones and leaves some out. The table lists approximately 220,000 clones, roughly 87% of them singletons. The data belong to a study of blood T cell repertoires in COVID-19. The trim removed 3 bases at V and 4 bases at J, leaving 8 bases unmatched. CDR3 length equals 16 residues. CDR1 and CDR2 (germline): SGHRS, YFSETQ. The sequence came from a woman aged 30 to 39 with acute COVID-19. The sample taken for sequencing was PBMCs or T cells enriched from blood (not recorded which). This chain links TRBV5-1 with TRBJ2-2, with 8 bases matching TRBD2. This chain's CDR3 is CASSSGAGEGTGELFF. CDR3 sequence (DNA): TGCGCCAGCAGCTCCGGAGCGGGGGAGGGCACCGGGGAGCTGTTTTTT.